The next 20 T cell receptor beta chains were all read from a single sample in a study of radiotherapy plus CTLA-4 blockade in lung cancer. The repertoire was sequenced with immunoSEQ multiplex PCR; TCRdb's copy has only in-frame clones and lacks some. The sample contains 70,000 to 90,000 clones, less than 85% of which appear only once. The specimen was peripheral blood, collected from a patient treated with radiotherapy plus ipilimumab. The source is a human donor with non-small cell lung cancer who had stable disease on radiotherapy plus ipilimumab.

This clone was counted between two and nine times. CDR3 sequence: CASSFGIAVTGYTF. The DNA for the CDR3 is TGTGCCAGCAGTTTTGGGATCGCGGTAACTGGCTACACCTTC. This chain connects TRBV5-4 to TRBJ1-2; D not resolved. V dropped 5 bases and J dropped 7 bases, with 18 bases sitting between them. CDR3 length equals 14 residues. CDR1 and CDR2 from the germline V gene are SGHNT and YYREEE (reference sequence).

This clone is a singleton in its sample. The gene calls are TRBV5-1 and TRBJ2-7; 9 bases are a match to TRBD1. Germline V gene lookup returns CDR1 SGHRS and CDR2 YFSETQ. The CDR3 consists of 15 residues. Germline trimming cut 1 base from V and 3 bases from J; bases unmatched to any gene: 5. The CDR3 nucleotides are TGCGCCAGCAGCTTGTCCACAGGGGGCATCTACGAGCAGTACTTC. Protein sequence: CASSLSTGGIYEQYF.

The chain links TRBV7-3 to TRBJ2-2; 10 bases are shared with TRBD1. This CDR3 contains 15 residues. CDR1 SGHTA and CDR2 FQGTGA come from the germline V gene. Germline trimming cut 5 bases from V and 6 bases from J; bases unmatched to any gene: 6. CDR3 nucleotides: TGTGCCAGCAGCCAGACAGGGGGCGCCCCCGGGGAGCTGTTTTTT. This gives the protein CASSQTGGAPGELFF.

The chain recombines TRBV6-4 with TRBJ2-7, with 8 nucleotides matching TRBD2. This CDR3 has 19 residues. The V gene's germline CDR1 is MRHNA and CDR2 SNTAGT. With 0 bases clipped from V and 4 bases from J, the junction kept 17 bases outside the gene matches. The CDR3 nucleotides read TGTGCCAGCAGTGACTCTTCGACCCTGCCGGGAGGGGAGCAATACGAGCAGTACTTC. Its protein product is CASSDSSTLPGGEQYEQYF.

The CDR3 is CASTQSPLHF. CDR3 in DNA: TGTGCCAGCACTCAATCACCCCTCCACTTT. The chain links TRBV25-1 to TRBJ1-6; the D is unclear. V lost 7 bases and J 10 bases, leaving 5 bases between the germline ends. The CDR3 has 10 residues. Germline loops: CDR1 MGHDK, CDR2 SYGVNS.

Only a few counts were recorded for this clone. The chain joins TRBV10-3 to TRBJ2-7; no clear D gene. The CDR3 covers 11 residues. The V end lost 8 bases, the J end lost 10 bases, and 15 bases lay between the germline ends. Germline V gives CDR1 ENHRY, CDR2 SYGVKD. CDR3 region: CAISEGGPQYF. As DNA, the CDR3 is TGTGCCATCTCCGAAGGTGGCCCCCAGTACTTC.

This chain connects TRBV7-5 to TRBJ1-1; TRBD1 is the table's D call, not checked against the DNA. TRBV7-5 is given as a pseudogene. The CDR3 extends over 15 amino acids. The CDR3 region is CARSTAGTENTEAFF. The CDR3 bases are TGTGCCAGAAGCACCGCCGGGACAGAGAACACTGAAGCTTTCTTT.

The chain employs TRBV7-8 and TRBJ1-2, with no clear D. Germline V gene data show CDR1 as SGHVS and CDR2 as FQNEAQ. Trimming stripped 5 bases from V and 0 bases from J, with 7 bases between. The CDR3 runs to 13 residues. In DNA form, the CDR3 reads TGTGCCAGCAGCCTCGGAACTAACTATGGCTACACCTTC. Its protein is CASSLGTNYGYTF.

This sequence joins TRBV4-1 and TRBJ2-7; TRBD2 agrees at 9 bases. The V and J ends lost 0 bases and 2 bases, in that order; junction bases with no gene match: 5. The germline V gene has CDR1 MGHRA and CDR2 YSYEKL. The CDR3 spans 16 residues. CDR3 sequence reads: CASSQDTASGTYEQYF. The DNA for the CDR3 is TGCGCCAGCAGCCAAGATACGGCTAGCGGGACCTACGAGCAGTACTTC.

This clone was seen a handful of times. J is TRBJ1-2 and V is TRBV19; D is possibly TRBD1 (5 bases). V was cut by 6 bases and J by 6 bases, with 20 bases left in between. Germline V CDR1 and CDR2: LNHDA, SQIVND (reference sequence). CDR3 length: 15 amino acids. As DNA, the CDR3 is TGTGCCAGTAGCCAACCTTTTCCAGGGTTCAATGGCTACACCTTC. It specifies CASSQPFPGFNGYTF.

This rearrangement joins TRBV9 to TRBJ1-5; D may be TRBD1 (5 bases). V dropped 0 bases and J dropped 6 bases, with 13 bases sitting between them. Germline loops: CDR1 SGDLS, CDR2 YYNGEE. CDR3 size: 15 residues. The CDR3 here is CASSVANRGRQPQHF. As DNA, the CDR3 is TGTGCCAGCAGCGTAGCTAATAGGGGCCGTCAGCCCCAGCATTTT.

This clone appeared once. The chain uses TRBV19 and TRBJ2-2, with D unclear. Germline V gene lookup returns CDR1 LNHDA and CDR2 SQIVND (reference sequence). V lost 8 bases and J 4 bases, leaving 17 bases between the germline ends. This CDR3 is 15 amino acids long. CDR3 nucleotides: TGTGCCAGTTTTCCTCCCGGCGGTCGCACCGGGGAGCTGTTTTTT. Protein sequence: CASFPPGGRTGELFF.

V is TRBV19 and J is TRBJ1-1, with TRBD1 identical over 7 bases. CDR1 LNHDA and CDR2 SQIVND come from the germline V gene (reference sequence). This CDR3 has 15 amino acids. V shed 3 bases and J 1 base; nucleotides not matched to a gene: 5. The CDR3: CASSIPGGWNTEAFF. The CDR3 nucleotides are TGTGCCAGTAGTATCCCAGGGGGGTGGAACACTGAAGCTTTCTTT.

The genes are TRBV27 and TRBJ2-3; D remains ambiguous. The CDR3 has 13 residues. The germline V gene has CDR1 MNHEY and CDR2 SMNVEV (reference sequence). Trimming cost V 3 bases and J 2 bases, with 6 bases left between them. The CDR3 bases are TGTGCCAGCAGTTTGGCCCACACAGATACGCAGTATTTT. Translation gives CASSLAHTDTQYF.

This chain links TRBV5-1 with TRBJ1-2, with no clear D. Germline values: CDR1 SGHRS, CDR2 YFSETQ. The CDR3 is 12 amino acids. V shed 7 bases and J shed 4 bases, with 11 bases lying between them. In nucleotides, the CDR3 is TGCGCCAGCGCCGACACGTCCTATGGCTACACCTTC. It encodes CASADTSYGYTF.

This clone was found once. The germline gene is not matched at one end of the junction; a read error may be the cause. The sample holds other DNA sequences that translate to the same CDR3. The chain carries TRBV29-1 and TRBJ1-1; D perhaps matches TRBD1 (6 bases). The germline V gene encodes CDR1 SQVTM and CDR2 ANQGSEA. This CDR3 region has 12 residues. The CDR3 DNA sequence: TGCCGCGTGGGGGGGCGGGGGACTGAAGCTTTCTTT. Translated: CRVGGRGTEAFF.

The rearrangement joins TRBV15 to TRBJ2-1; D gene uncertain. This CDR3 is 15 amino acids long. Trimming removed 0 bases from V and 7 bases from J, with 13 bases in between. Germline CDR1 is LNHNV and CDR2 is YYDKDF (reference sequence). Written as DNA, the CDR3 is TGTGCCACCAGCAGAGATCCGGGCCTAGGAAATGAGCAGTTCTTC. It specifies CATSRDPGLGNEQFF.

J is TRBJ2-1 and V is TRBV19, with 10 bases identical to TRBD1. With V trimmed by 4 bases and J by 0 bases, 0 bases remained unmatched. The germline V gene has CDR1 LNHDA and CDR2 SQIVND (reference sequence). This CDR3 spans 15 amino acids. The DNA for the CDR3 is TGTGCCAGTAGTAGGGACAGGGGCTCCTACAATGAGCAGTTCTTC. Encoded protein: CASSRDRGSYNEQFF.

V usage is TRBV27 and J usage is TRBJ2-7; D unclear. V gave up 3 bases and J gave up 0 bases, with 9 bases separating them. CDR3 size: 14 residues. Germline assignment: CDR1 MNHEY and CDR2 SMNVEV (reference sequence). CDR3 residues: CASSFSRSSYEQYF. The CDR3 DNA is TGTGCCAGCAGTTTTAGTAGGAGCTCCTACGAGCAGTACTTC.

The CDR3 loop is CASRLLNQPQHF. The CDR3 DNA is TGTGCCAGCAGGCTTTTGAATCAGCCCCAGCATTTT. The J gene is TRBJ1-5, the V gene TRBV2; D ambiguous. The CDR3 length is 12 residues. V was shortened by 6 bases and J by 4 bases, with 7 bases between the two germline ends. CDR1 and CDR2 (germline): SNHLY, FYNNEI.